The clone carrying this T cell receptor beta chain was seen more than once but under ten times. Antigen: not known. The CDR3 is 14 amino acids. Trimming pared 3 bases from V and 2 bases from J, leaving 10 bases between. Germline V lookup: CDR1 SGHTA, CDR2 FQGNSA. The source of the sample is a study of beta chain features in type 1 diabetes. Whole-study results and caveats: TCRB CDR3s from Type 1 diabetes patients were moderately but significantly shorter in all four CD4+ subsets. Any role of HLA type in TCRB rearrangement remained unresolved here.

The sequenced template was cDNA made from the entire isolated RNA. Data came from immunoSEQ multiplex PCR; TCRdb stores just in-frame clones and leaves some out. The repertoire has 100,000 to 150,000 clones, approximately 10% of them found once; the top ten carry about 0.7%. Purities in excess of 98% were seen in all sorted populations. The receptor comes from a man younger than 40 with type 1 diabetes. Sequencing was carried out using central memory CD4+ T cells from blood. The gene calls are TRBV7-2 and TRBJ2-5, with a possible D match to TRBD2 (5 bases). The CDR3 sequence is CASSFGEGQETQYF. CDR3 DNA: TGTGCCAGCAGCTTTGGTGAGGGACAAGAGACCCAGTACTTC.